This T cell receptor (beta chain) was captured by sequencing in a study of blood T cell repertoires in COVID-19. Whole-study context: Acute and convalescent COVID-19 specimens originated in the United States, Italy and Spain.

In the authors' methods: Quantification of nucleated cells was approximated via reference gene primer amplification. Repertoires were generated with immunoSEQ multiplex PCR, while TCRdb's copy carries only in-frame clones and drops some. Clonal size and the V and J genes are those of that table, whereas D and trimming came from the DNA. Of roughly 100,000 clones listed, 70% to 80% are singletons. This CDR3 contains 12 residues. Germline assignment: CDR1 MNHEY and CDR2 SVGEGT. With V trimmed by 5 bases and J by 8 bases, 5 bases remained unmatched. This chain connects TRBV6-2 or TRBV6-3 to TRBJ1-2; 7 nucleotides agree with TRBD1. Sequenced input: peripheral blood. This receptor was obtained from a man aged 55 to 69 with active or convalescent COVID-19. The chain's CDR3 is CASSQGGFGYTF. The CDR3 DNA reads TGTGCCAGCAGTCAGGGGGGATTCGGCTACACCTTC.